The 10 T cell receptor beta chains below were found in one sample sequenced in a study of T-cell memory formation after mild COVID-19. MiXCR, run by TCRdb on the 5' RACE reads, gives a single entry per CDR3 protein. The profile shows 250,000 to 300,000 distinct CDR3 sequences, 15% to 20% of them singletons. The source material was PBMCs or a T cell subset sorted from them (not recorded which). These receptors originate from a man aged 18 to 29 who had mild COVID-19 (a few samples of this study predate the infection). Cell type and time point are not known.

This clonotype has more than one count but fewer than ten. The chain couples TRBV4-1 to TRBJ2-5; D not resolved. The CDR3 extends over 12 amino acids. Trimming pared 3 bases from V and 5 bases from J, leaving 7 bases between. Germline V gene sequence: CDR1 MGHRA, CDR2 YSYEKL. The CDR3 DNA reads TGCGCCAGCAGCCAGGAGAGGGAGACCCAGTACTTC. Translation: CASSQERETQYF.

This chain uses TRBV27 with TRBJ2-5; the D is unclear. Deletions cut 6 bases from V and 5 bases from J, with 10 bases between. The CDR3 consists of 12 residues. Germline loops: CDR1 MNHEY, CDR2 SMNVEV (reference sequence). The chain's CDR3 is CASRGVAETQYF. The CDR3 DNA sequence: TGTGCCAGCAGAGGAGTAGCCGAGACCCAGTACTTC.

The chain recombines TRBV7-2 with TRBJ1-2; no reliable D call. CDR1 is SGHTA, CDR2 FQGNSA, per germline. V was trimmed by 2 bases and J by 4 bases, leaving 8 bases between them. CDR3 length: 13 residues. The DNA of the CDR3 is TGTGCCAGCAGCTTAAGTCCTACCTATGGCTACACCTTC. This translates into CASSLSPTYGYTF.

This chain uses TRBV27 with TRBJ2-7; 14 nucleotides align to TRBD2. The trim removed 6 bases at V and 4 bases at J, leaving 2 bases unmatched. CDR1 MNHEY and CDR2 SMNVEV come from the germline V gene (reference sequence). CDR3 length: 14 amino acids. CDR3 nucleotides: TGTGCCAGCAGCGGGACTAGCGGGAGATACGAGCAGTACTTC. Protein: CASSGTSGRYEQYF.

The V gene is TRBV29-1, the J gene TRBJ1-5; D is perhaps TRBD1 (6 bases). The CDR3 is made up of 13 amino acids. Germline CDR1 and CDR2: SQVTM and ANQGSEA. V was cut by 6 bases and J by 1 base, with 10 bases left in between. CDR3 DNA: TGCAGCGTGTCAGGGGAGAGCAATCAGCCCCAGCATTTT. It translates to CSVSGESNQPQHF.

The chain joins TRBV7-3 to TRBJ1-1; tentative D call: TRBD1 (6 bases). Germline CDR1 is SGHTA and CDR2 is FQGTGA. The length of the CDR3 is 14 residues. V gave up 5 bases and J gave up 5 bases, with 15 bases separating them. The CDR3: CASSQSTRGTEAFF. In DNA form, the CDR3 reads TGTGCCAGCAGCCAGTCAACCAGGGGAACTGAAGCTTTCTTT.

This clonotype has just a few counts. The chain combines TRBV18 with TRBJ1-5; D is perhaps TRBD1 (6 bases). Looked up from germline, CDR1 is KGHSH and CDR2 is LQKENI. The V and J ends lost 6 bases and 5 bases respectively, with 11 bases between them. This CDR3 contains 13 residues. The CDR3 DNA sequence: TGTGCCAGCTCCCGGACAGAGTATCAGCCCCAGCATTTT. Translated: CASSRTEYQPQHF.

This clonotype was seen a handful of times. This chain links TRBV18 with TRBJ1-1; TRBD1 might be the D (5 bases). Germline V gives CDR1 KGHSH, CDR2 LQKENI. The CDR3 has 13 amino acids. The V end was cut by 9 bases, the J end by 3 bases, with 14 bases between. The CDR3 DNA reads TGTGCCAGTTCCCAGGGAGTGGACACTGAAGCTTTCTTT. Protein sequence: CASSQGVDTEAFF.

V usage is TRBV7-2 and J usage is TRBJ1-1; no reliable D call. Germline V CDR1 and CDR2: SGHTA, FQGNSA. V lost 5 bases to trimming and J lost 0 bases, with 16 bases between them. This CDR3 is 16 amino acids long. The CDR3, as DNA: TGTGCCAGCAGCATTCCCTCCAGACCAATGAACACTGAAGCTTTCTTT. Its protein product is CASSIPSRPMNTEAFF. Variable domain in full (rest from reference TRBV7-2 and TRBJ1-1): GAGVSQSPSNKVTEKGKDVELRCDPISGHTALYWYRQSLGQGLEFLIYFQGNSAPDKSGLPSDRFSAERTGGSVSTLTIQRTQQEDSAVYLCASSIPSRPMNTEAFFGQGTRLTVV.

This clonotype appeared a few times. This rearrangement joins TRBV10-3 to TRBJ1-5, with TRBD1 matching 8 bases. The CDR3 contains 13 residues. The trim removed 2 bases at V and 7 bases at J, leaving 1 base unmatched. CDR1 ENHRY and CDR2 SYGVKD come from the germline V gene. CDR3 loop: CAISEQGAQPQHF. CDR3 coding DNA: TGTGCCATCAGTGAGCAGGGGGCGCAGCCCCAGCATTTT.